This T cell receptor (beta chain) is from a study of Ad26.COV2.S vaccination and SARS-CoV-2 variants (dated by TCRdb to about 2021). Regarding the research as a whole: Donors in the vaccine arm were drawn from COV1001, a multicentre, randomized, double-blind, placebo-controlled phase I-IIa trial testing Ad26.COV2.S in healthy adults. Throughout the experiments and outcome assessment, investigators stayed blinded to trial group allocation. Ad26.COV2.S was administered intramuscularly at a dose of 5x10^10 or 1x10^11 viral particles, either as one shot or as two shots given 56 days apart. The TCR-sequenced set comprised around 30 samples: about 19 Ad26.COV2.S vaccine recipients, 5 placebo recipients and 8 SARS-CoV-2 convalescent individuals. Participants in the trial were split at random into five groups of five each, receiving low-dose or high-dose Ad26.COV2.S once or twice, or else placebo on both occasions. TCRbeta repertoire sequencing served as the tool for gauging how specific and how broad the SARS-CoV-2-reactive T cell receptors were following Ad26.COV2.S vaccination. Beyond this particular receptor, the publication reports: Spike-specific TCR breadth was higher in Ad26.COV2.S recipients than in placebo recipients (P = 0.0014). Substantial breadth of spike-specific CD8+ and CD4+ T cell responses was reported after vaccination. Comparing responses between vaccine doses or regimens was not something the study was powered to do. Non-spike TCR breadth was comparable between vaccine and placebo recipients, consistent with the vaccine containing only spike. The authors noted that the TCR breadth and depth analyses may have underestimated total T cell responses.

TCRbeta CDR3 regions were sequenced with the immunoSEQ Assay. After extraction, genomic DNA underwent amplification by bias-controlled multiplex PCR, followed by high-throughput sequencing. The paper's processing steps were these. Collapsing and filtering of sequences were performed to quantify the absolute abundance of each unique TCRbeta CDR3 region. T cell fraction was estimated by normalizing TCRbeta template counts to usable DNA, with usable DNA measured through amplification of reference genes found in all nucleated cells. Repertoire TCRs were annotated as SARS-CoV-2-specific when V gene, CDR3 amino acid sequence and J gene were exactly matched to a known reactive TCR set. MIRA supplied the reference SARS-CoV-2 TCR set, which was filtered for enrichment in COVID-19-positive ImmuneCODE repertoires so that public or cross-reactive TCRs were removed. Using the MIRA antigens, annotated TCRs were further analysed by specific ORF or by position within an ORF. Breadth was defined as annotated unique rearrangements over total unique productive rearrangements; depth was the summed frequency of those rearrangements. TCR breadth was compared between groups using two-sided Wilcoxon rank-sum tests. This is the immuneACCESS table as TCRdb keeps it, with only in-frame sequences that have V and J called. A part of the clones is gone; compared with another copy, unresolved V genes explain less than half, and the rest is unexplained. V and J calls and clone size come straight from that table; D and trimming were deduced from the DNA. The sample table contains about half a million clones; only one count was recorded for 70% to 90% of them. The ten largest clones represent over 1.5% of the sample.

The germline V gene encodes CDR1 SNHLY and CDR2 FYNNEI. The CDR3 sequence holds 17 residues, the cysteine and phenylalanine included. The sequence is cut down to CDR3 DNA, 51 bases in frame from base 1. Trimming at the junction amounts to 3 bases on V and 5 bases on J, and the germline ends lie 17 bases apart. This clone was seen ten or more times. Its antigen target is currently unknown. Qualities for individual bases were not recorded, and no much larger clone is one base off. The treatment or condition label, read with the paper, signifies: around 19 received Ad26.COV2.S at low or high dose, single or two shots; about five received placebo; per-sample allocation not given. For vaccine and placebo recipients, repertoires were sequenced using samples collected on day 63 after the first injection. Cohort 1b enrolled about two dozen adults aged 18-55 years at a single site in Boston, USA, between 29 July and 7 August 2020. Ad26.COV2.S consisted of a replication-incompetent adenovirus type 26 vector by which a prefusion-stabilized SARS-CoV-2 spike protein from the original Wuhan strain was expressed.

The sample in question was peripheral blood, obtained in a trial of Ad26.COV2.S vaccine versus placebo. The chain joins TRBV2 to TRBJ1-6, with the D segment identity uncertain. The receptor comes from a person aged 18-65 years who received the Ad26.COV2.S COVID-19 vaccine or a placebo. For the CDR3, the sequence is CASSDFPQPRDNSPLHF. The sequenced DNA is TGTGCCAGCAGTGATTTTCCCCAACCGCGGGATAATTCACCCCTCCACTTT.